Listed below are T cell receptor beta chains from one sample, sequenced in a study of blood T cell repertoires in COVID-19. Clones were read by immunoSEQ multiplex PCR, and TCRdb kept only the in-frame ones, dropping some. The sample yields a few hundred thousand clones, 87% seen once. The specimen was peripheral blood. All receptors come from a man aged 60 to 69 who had recovered from COVID-19. CDR3s include the opening cysteine and the closing phenylalanine or tryptophan. The order of the fields is D gene, CDR3 length, V gene, clone size, J gene, CDR3 DNA, CDR3 protein. A D gene is named only where the DNA matches it firmly. Only some rows state a clone size, as once, few, many or a class for expanded clones.

d_gene: TRBD1
len: 13
v_gene: TRBV30
abundance: few
j_gene: TRBJ1-2
CDR3nt: TGTGCCTCCTCAGGGGGGCCGGACTATGGCTACACCTTC
CDR3aa: CASSGGPDYGYTF

d_gene: TRBD1
len: 16
v_gene: TRBV27
abundance: NA
j_gene: TRBJ1-5
CDR3nt: TGTGCCAGCAGTCAAGCCGGGACAGGGTTCAATCAGCCCCAGCATTTT
CDR3aa: CASSQAGTGFNQPQHF

d_gene: NA
len: 14
v_gene: TRBV19
abundance: NA
j_gene: TRBJ1-1
CDR3nt: TGTGCCAGTAGTATCTTTACAGGGAACACTGAAGCTTTCTTT
CDR3aa: CASSIFTGNTEAFF

d_gene: TRBD2
len: 15
v_gene: TRBV7-3
abundance: NA
j_gene: TRBJ2-3
CDR3nt: TGTGCCAGCAGCTGGCAAGCGGGGAACACAGATACGCAGTATTTT
CDR3aa: CASSWQAGNTDTQYF

d_gene: TRBD1
len: 14
v_gene: TRBV7-8
abundance: NA
j_gene: TRBJ2-7
CDR3nt: TGTGCCAGCAGCTTAGTGGGACAGGGTGGTAAGCAGTACTTC
CDR3aa: CASSLVGQGGKQYF

d_gene: TRBD2
len: 15
v_gene: TRBV6-5
abundance: NA
j_gene: TRBJ2-1
CDR3nt: TGTGCCAGCAGTAGGGGACTAGCCGGCTACAATGAGCAGTTCTTC
CDR3aa: CASSRGLAGYNEQFF

d_gene: TRBD2
len: 17
v_gene: TRBV6-2/TRBV6-3
abundance: NA
j_gene: TRBJ2-1
CDR3nt: TGTGCCAGCAGTTACTCCGGACTAGCGGGAGTCTACAATGAGCAGTTCTTC
CDR3aa: CASSYSGLAGVYNEQFF

d_gene: NA
len: 16
v_gene: TRBV3-1/TRBV3-2
abundance: NA
j_gene: TRBJ1-1
CDR3nt: TGTGCCAGCAGCCCAACTTGGGAGGGGATGAACACTGAAGCTTTCTTT
CDR3aa: CASSPTWEGMNTEAFF

d_gene: NA
len: 15
v_gene: TRBV6-5
abundance: NA
j_gene: TRBJ2-4
CDR3nt: TGTGCCAGCAGTAAGGCGGGACTAGCCAAAAACATTCAGTACTTC
CDR3aa: CASSKAGLAKNIQYF

d_gene: NA
len: 14
v_gene: TRBV6-5
abundance: NA
j_gene: TRBJ2-7
CDR3nt: TGTGCCAGCATTCAGCCAGGGGTCCCCTACGAGCAGTACTTC
CDR3aa: CASIQPGVPYEQYF

d_gene: NA
len: 14
v_gene: TRBV6-5
abundance: NA
j_gene: TRBJ1-1
CDR3nt: TGTGCCAGCAGCCTAGGACTGGGGAACACTGAAGCTTTCTTT
CDR3aa: CASSLGLGNTEAFF